This TCR beta chain was identified during a study of T cell repertoires in cytomegalovirus infection. V lost 8 bases to trimming and J lost 7 bases; unmatched junction nucleotides: 13. Germline lookup yields CDR1 SGHTA and CDR2 FQGNSA. The CDR3 consists of 15 residues. Points from the study as a whole: CMV-specific TCR beta clonotypes restricted by HLA-C dominated the ex vivo response.

Worth noting for this clonotype: No antigen is known for it. A single base separates this from a much larger clone, so it may be a read error.

In TCRdb, the reads were re-called with MiXCR into one record per CDR3 protein. The top ten clones hold roughly 20% of a sample with about 280,000 distinct CDR3 sequences, approximately 22% of them seen once. The source is a human donor in good health (CMV status not recorded). Some clones in this sample may be carry-over from other donors' samples. The chain couples TRBV7-2 to TRBJ1-4; 7 nucleotides align to TRBD1. This material consisted of cultured PBMCs, taken from culture after CMV antigen stimulation. CDR3 DNA sequence: TGTGCCAGCGGCCCCCAGACAGGGAGAGGTGAAAAACTGTTTTTT. Protein: CASGPQTGRGEKLFF.